This T cell receptor beta chain was captured in a study of cytomegalovirus exposure and HLA in healthy donors. The ends lost 0 bases at V and 5 bases at J; junction bases unmatched: 3. This CDR3 has 15 residues. CDR1 KGHSH and CDR2 LQKENI come from the germline V gene. To note about this clone: Its antigen remains unknown.

The primer mix had 60 Vbeta and 13 Jbeta primers. Methods used by the authors: Counted up in a later analysis, unique TCR beta chains came to approximately 77 million, with around 10 million shared. Profiled with immunoSEQ multiplex PCR; TCRdb holds only in-frame clones, not every one. V and J calls plus clone size are reproduced from that table; the DNA served to infer D and trimming. The data contain roughly 160,000 clones, approximately 82% of them seen just once; the ten biggest clones take up about 7.7%. Study findings and constraints: A later look showed TCR association rates differing by HLA locus, highest for DRB1 and lowest for HLA-C. A later analysis linked a missense DCLRE1C variant to TCR beta V- and J-gene trimming. In an earlier analysis, in several hundred donors, most V segments appeared productive either ~87% or ~30% of the time.

The clonotype comes from a woman aged 40 to 50 in good health and CMV-seropositive. The sequenced sample consisted of PBMCs. This chain uses TRBV18 with TRBJ2-2, with TRBD2 identical over 7 bases. The CDR3 spells CASSPPSGKTGELFF. The DNA for the CDR3 is TGTGCCAGCTCACCACCCAGCGGGAAGACCGGGGAGCTGTTTTTT.